Sequencing of this T cell receptor (beta chain) was carried out in a study of control samples from healthy donors and cancer patients. The CDR3 sequence is 16 residues long. Germline values: CDR1 SGDLS, CDR2 YYNGEE. Between the trimmed V and J ends, which lost 4 bases and 4 bases, there was a span of 17 bases. Produced via immunoSEQ multiplex PCR; TCRdb's table is partial and in-frame only. The sample consists of about 140,000 clones, about nine tenths of them appearing once. Sequencing was carried out using blood. V gene TRBV9 combines with J gene TRBJ1-4; D may be TRBD1 (5 bases). The receptor comes from a young man in good health. The CDR3 loop is CASSSNRKDDNEKLFF. In DNA, the CDR3 is TGTGCCAGCAGCTCGAACAGGAAGGATGATAATGAAAAACTGTTTTTT.